The sequence of this T cell receptor (beta chain) was determined in a study of blood T cell repertoires in COVID-19. Study context: Samples representing acute and convalescent COVID-19 were sourced from the United States, Italy and Spain. The cDNA or gDNA used as material had been derived from T cells, B-cell-depleted T cells, or PBMCs.

The authors' processing: Amplified reference gene primers provided the basis for estimating nucleated cell counts. Repertoires were generated with immunoSEQ multiplex PCR, while TCRdb's copy carries only in-frame clones and drops some. V, J and clone size reflect that table, while D and trimming were determined from the DNA. There are more than 40,000 clones in the sample; 70% to 85% occur only once, and around 2.3% lies in the top ten. The CDR3 is 14 residues long. Germline CDR1 and CDR2: SEHNR and FQNEAQ (reference sequence). V shed 3 bases and J shed 2 bases, with 11 bases lying between them. The sequence derives from a man aged 50-60 years with acute or convalescent COVID-19. Sequenced: peripheral blood. The rearrangement links TRBV7-9 to TRBJ2-7; D is possibly TRBD1 (6 bases). The CDR3 coding sequence is TGTGCCAGCAGCTTTACAGGGAGCCCCTACGAGCAGTACTTC. Amino acid sequence: CASSFTGSPYEQYF. Complete variable domain (other parts from reference TRBV7-9 and TRBJ2-7): DTGVSQNPRHKITKRGQNVTFRCDPISEHNRLYWYRQTLGQGPEFLTYFQNEAQLEKSRLLSDRFSAERPKGSFSTLEIQRTEQGDSAMYLCASSFTGSPYEQYFGPGTRLTVT.